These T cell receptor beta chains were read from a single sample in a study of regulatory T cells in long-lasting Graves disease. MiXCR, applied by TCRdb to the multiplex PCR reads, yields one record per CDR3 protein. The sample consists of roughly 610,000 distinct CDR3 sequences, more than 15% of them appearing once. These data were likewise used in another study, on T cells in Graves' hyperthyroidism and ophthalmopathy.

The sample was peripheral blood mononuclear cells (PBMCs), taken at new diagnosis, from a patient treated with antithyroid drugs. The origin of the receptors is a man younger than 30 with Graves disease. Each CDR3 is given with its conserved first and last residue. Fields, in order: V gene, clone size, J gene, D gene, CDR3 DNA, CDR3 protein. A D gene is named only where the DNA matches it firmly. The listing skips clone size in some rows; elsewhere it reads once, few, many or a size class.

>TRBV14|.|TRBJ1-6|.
TGTGCCAGCAGCCAAGAACGGGGAGGGGGTTCACCCCTCCACTTT
CASSQERGGGSPLHF
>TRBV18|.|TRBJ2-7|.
TGTGCCAGCCCTTGGGACACCAGCTACGAGCAGTACTTC
CASPWDTSYEQYF
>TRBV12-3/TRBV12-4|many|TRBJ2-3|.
TGTGCCACCAAAAGATCAACAGGGACGGGAGATACGCAGTATTTT
CATKRSTGTGDTQYF
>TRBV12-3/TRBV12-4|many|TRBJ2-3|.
TGTGCCAGCAGACCCGGCTCCGGGACTGCATGGGATACGCAGTATTTT
CASRPGSGTAWDTQYF
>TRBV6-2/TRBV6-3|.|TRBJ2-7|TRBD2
TGTGCCAGCAGTTTGGACTCTAGCGGAGCCTCCTACGAGCAGTACTTC
CASSLDSSGASYEQYF
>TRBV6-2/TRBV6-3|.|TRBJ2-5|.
TGTGCCAGCAGTTATGTGTCTGGGGAGACCCAGTACTTC
CASSYVSGETQYF
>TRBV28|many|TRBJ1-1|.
TGTGCCAGCGTCGACCCCATGAACACTGAAGCTTTCTTT
CASVDPMNTEAFF
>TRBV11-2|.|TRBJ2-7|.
TGTGCCAGCAGCCATATCCATTCGGATGAGCAGTACTTC
CASSHIHSDEQYF
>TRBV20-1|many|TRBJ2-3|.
TGCAGTGCTAAAGCCGGGACAACTGGAGATACGCAGTATTTT
CSAKAGTTGDTQYF
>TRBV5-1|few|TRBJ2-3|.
TGCGCCAGCAGCTTGGTCCCGACGGGGACAGATACGCAGTATTTT
CASSLVPTGTDTQYF
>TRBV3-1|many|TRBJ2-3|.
TGTGCCAGCAGCCAGGTGACGCGCAGCACAGATACGCAGTATTTT
CASSQVTRSTDTQYF
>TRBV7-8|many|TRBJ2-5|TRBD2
TGTGCCAGCAGCTTAACCCTATTAGCGGGAGGGCTTGGAGAGACCCAGTACTTC
CASSLTLLAGGLGETQYF